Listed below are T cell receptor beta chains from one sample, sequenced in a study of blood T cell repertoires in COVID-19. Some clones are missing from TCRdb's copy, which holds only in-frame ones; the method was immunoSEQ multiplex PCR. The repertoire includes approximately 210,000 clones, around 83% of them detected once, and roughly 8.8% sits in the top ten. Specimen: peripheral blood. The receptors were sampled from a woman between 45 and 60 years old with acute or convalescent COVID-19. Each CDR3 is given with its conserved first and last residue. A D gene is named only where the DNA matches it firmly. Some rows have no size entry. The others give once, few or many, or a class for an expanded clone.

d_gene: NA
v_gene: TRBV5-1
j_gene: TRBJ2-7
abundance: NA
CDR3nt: TGCGCCAGCAGCTTTCCCGAAGGAGGCACCTACGAGCAGTACTTC
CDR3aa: CASSFPEGGTYEQYF

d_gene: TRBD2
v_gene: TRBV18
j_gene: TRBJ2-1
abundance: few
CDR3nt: TGTGCCAGCTCCCCGACTAGCGGAGGGATGTCCTACAATGAGCAGTTCTTC
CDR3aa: CASSPTSGGMSYNEQFF

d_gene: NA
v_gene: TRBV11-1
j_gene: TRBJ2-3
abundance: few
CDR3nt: TGTGCCAGCAGCTCGCGACAGGCCCCAGATACGCAGTATTTT
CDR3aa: CASSSRQAPDTQYF

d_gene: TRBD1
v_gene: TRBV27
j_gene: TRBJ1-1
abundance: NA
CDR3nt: TGTGCCAGCAGTACCTACAGGGGGCTCGGCACTGAAGCTTTCTTT
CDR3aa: CASSTYRGLGTEAFF

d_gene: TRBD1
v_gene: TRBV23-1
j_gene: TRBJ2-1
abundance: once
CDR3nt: TGCGCCAGCAGTCCGGACAGGGGGGCCCCTCCCTCCTACAATGAGCAGTTCTTC
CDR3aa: CASSPDRGAPPSYNEQFF

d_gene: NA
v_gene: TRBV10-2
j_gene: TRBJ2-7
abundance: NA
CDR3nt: TGCGCCAGCAGAAGTGGAGCGGGCTCCGCCTACGAGCAGTACTTC
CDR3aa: CASRSGAGSAYEQYF

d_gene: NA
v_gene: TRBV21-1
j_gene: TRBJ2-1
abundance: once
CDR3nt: TGTGCCAGCAGCAAAGCTGGGGGACAGGGGTCAAATGAGCAGTTCTTC
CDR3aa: CASSKAGGQGSNEQFF

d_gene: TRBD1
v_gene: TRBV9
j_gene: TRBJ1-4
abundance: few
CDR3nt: TGTGCCAGCAGCGCACAGGGGGCTGGCGAAAAACTGTTTTTT
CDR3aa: CASSAQGAGEKLFF

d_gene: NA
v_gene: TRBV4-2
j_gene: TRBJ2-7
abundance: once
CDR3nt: TGTGCCAGCAGCCGTAGCCCCTACGAGCAGTACTTC
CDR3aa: CASSRSPYEQYF

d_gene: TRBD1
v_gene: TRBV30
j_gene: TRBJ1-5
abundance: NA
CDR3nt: TGTGCCTGGAGCCAGGGACAGGCGAGCAATCAGCCCCAGCATTTT
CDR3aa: CAWSQGQASNQPQHF

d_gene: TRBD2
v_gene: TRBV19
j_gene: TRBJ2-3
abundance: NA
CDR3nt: TGTGCCAGTAGTATAGATGGCGGCGGGAGGACCGATACGCAGTATTTT
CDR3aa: CASSIDGGGRTDTQYF

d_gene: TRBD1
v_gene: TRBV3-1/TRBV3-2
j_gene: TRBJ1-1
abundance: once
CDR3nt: TGTGCCAGCAGCCAAACGACAGGGCGGACTGAAGCTTTCTTT
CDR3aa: CASSQTTGRTEAFF

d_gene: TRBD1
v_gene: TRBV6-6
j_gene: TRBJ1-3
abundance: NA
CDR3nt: TGTGCCAGCTCCAGGGGGGAGTCTGGAAACACCATATATTTT
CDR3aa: CASSRGESGNTIYF